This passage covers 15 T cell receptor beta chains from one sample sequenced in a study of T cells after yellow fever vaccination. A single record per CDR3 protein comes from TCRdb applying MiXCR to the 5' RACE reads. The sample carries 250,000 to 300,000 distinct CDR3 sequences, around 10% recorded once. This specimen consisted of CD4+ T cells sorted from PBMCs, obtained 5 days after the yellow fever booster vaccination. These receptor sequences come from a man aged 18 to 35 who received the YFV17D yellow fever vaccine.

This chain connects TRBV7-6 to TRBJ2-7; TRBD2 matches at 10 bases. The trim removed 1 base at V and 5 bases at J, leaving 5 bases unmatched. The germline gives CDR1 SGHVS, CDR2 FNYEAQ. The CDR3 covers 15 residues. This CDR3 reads CASSLVLGTSDEQYF. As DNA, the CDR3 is TGTGCCAGCAGCTTAGTATTAGGGACTAGCGACGAGCAGTACTTC.

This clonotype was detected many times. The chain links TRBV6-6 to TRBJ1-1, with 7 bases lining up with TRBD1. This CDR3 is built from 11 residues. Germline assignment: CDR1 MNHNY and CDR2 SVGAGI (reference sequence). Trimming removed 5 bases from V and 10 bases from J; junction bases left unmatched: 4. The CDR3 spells CASSPQGTAFF. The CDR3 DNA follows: TGTGCCAGCAGTCCACAGGGGACAGCTTTCTTT.

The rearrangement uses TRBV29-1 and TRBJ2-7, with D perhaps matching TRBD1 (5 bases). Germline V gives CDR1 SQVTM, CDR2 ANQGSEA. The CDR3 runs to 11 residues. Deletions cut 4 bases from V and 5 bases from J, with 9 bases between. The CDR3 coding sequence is TGCAGCGTTGGACAGCTCGACGAGCAGTACTTC. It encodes CSVGQLDEQYF.

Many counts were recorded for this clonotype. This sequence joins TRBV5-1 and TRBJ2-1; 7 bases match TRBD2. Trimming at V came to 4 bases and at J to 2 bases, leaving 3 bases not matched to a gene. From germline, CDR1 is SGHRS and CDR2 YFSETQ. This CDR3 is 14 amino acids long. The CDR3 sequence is CASSPGGTYNEQFF. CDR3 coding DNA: TGCGCCAGCAGCCCCGGGGGGACCTACAATGAGCAGTTCTTC.

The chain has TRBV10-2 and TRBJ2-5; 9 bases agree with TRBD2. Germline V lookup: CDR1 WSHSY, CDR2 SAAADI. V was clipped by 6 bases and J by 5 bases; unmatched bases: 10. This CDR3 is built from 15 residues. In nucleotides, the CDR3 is TGCGCCAGCAGACCTTTTTGGACTAGCGCGGAGACCCAGTACTTC. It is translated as CASRPFWTSAETQYF.

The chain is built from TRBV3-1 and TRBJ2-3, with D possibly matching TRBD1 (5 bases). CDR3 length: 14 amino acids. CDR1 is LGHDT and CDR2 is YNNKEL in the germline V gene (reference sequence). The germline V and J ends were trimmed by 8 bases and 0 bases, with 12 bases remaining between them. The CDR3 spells CASGNQGSTDTQYF. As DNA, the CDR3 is TGTGCCAGCGGGAACCAGGGTAGCACAGATACGCAGTATTTT.

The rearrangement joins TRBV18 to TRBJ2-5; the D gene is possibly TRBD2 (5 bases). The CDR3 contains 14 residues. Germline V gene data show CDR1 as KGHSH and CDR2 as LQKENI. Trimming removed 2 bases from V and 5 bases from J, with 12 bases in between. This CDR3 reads CASSPTGLGETQYF. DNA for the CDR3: TGTGCCAGCTCACCAACGGGATTAGGCGAGACCCAGTACTTC.

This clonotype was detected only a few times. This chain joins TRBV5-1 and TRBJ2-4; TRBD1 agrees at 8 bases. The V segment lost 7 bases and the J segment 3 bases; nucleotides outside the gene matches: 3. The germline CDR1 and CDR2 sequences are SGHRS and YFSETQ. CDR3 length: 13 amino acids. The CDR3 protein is CASGQGGKNIQYF. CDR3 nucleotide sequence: TGCGCCAGCGGACAGGGAGGCAAAAACATTCAGTACTTC.

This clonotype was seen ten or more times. The DNA of the CDR3 is TGCGCCAGCAGCCAAAAATACCTCGACCCGGAAAAACTGTTTTTT. Protein: CASSQKYLDPEKLFF. V usage is TRBV4-1 and J usage is TRBJ1-4; D unresolved. Trimming left V 2 bases short and J 8 bases short, with 15 bases between. Per the germline V gene, CDR1 is MGHRA and CDR2 is YSYEKL. The CDR3 spans 15 residues.

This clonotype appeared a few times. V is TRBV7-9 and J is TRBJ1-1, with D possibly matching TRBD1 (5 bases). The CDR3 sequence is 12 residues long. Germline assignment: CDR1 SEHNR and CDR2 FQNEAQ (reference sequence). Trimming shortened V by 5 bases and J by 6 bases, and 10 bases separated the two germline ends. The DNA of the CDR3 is TGTGCCAGCAGCCTCACAGGCCCTGAAGCTTTCTTT. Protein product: CASSLTGPEAFF.

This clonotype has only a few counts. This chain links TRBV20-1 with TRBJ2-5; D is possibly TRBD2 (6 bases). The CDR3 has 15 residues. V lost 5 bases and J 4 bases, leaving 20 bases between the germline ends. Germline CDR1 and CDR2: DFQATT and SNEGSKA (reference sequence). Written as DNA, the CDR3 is TGCAGTGCTTCACGTCGGGGTTCGGGGGTAGAGACCCAGTACTTC. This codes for CSASRRGSGVETQYF.

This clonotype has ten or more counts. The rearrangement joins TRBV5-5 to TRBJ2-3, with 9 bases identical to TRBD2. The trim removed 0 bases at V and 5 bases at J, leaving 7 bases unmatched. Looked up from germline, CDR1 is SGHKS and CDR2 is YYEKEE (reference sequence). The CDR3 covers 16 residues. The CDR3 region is CASSLGVRGGRDTQYF. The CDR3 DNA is TGTGCCAGCAGCTTGGGGGTGCGGGGGGGCCGAGATACGCAGTATTTT. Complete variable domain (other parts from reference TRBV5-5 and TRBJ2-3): DAGVTQSPTHLIKTRGQQVTLRCSPISGHKSVSWYQQVLGQGPQFIFQYYEKEERGRGNFPDRFSARQFPNYSSELNVNALLLGDSALYLCASSLGVRGGRDTQYFGPGTRLTVL.

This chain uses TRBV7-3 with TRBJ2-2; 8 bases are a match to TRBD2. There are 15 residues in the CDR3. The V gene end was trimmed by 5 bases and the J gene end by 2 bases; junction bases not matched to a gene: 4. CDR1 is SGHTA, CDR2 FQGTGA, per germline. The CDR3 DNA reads TGTGCCAGCAGCCTTAGCGGGGCCAACACCGGGGAGCTGTTTTTT. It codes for CASSLSGANTGELFF.

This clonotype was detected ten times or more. The CDR3 region has the DNA TGCAGCGCAATGGAGTACTACGAGCAGTACTTC. Protein: CSAMEYYEQYF. The chain has TRBV29-1 and TRBJ2-7; D unclear. Germline V CDR1 and CDR2: SQVTM, ANQGSEA. V dropped 7 bases and J dropped 3 bases, with 10 bases sitting between them. The CDR3 contains 11 residues.

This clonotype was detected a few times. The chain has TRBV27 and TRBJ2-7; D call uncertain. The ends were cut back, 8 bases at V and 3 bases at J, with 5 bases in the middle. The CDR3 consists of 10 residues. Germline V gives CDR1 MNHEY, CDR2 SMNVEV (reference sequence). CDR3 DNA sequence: TGTGCCAGCGGGGACTACGAGCAGTACTTC. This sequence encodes CASGDYEQYF.